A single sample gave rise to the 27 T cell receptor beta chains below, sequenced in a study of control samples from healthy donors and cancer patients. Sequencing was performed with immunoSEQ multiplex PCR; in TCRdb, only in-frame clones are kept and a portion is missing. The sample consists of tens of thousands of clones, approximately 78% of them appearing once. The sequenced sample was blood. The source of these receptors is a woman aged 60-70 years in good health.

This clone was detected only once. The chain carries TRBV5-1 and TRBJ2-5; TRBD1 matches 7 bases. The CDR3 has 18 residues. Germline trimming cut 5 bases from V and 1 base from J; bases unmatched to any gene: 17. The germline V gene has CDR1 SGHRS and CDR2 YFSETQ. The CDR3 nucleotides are TGCGCCAGCAGGTGGGGACAGTCCAAATGGCCCCCCCAAGAGACCCAGTACTTC. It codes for CASRWGQSKWPPQETQYF.

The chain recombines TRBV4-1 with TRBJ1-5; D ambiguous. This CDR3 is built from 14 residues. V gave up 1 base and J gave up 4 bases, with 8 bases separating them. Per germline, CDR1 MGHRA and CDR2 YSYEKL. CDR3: CASSQVTTNQPQHF. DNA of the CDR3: TGCGCCAGCAGCCAAGTTACGACGAATCAGCCCCAGCATTTT.

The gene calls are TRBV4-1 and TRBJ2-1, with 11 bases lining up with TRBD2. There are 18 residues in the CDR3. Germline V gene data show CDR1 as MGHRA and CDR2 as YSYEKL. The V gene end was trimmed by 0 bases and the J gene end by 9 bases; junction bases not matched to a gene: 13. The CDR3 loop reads CASSQDGGISGREVEQFF. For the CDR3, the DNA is TGCGCCAGCAGCCAAGACGGAGGAATTAGCGGGAGGGAGGTTGAGCAGTTCTTC.

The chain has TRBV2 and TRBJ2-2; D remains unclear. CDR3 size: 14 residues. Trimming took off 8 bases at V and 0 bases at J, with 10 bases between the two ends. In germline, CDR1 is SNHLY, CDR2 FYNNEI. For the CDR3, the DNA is TGTGCCAGCGTTGCCCGACCGAACACCGGGGAGCTGTTTTTT. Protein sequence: CASVARPNTGELFF.

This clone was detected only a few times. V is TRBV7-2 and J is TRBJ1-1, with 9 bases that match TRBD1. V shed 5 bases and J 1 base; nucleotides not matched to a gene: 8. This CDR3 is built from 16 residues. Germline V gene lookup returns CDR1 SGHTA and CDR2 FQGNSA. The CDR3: CASSLRTGVGNTEAFF. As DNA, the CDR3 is TGTGCCAGCAGCCTGAGGACAGGGGTCGGGAACACTGAAGCTTTCTTT.

CDR3: CASSTYRGNQPQHF. The CDR3 DNA follows: TGTGCCAGCAGTACTTACAGGGGAAATCAGCCCCAGCATTTT. The chain has TRBV27 and TRBJ1-5; 7 nucleotides line up with TRBD1. V lost 5 bases and J lost 4; bases outside the gene matches: 5. The CDR3 contains 14 residues. Germline-derived CDR1 and CDR2 are MNHEY and SMNVEV (reference sequence).

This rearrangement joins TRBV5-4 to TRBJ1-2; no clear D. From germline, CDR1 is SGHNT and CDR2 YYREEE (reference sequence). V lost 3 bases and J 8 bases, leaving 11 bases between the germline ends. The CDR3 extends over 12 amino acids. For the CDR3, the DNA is TGTGCCAGCAGCTCCCGAGAGAGGGGCTACACCTTC. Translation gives CASSSRERGYTF.

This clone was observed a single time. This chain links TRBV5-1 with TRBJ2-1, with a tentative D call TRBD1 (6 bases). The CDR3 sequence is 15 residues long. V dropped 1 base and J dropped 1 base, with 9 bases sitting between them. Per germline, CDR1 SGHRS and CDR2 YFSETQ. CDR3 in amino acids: CASSLPQGSYNEQFF. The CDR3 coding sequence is TGCGCCAGCAGCTTGCCACAGGGATCCTACAATGAGCAGTTCTTC.

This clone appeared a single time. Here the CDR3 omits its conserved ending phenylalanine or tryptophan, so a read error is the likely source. The CDR3: CASSPEGGGAYEQYL. The CDR3 nucleotides are TGTGCCAGCAGTCCAGAGGGCGGGGGGGCCTACGAGCAGTACCTC. V gene TRBV6-5 combines with J gene TRBJ2-7; TRBD2 matches at 9 bases. The CDR3 covers 15 residues. Germline V gene data show CDR1 as MNHEY and CDR2 as SVGAGI. J was trimmed by 2 bases and V by 5 bases; bases with no gene match: 7.

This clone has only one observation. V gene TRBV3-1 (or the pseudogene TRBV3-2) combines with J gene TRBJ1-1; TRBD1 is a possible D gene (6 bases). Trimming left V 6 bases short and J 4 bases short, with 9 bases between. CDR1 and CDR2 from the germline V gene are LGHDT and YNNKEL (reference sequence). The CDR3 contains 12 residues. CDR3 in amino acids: CASRGASTEAFF. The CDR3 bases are TGTGCCAGCAGGGGGGCTTCCACTGAAGCTTTCTTT.

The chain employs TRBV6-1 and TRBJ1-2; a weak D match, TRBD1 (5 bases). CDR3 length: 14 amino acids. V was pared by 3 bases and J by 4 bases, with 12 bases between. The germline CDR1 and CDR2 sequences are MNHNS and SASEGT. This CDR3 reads CASSEAAGTYGYTF. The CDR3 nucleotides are TGTGCCAGCAGTGAGGCGGCAGGGACCTATGGCTACACCTTC.

The CDR3 bases are TGTGCCAGCTCACAACAGGGAGGGAATCAGCCCCAGCATTTT. This gives the protein CASSQQGGNQPQHF. The chain carries TRBV18 and TRBJ1-5; possible D gene TRBD1, 6 bases. The germline V and J ends were trimmed by 4 bases and 4 bases, with 11 bases remaining between them. This CDR3 is 14 amino acids long. The germline V gene has CDR1 KGHSH and CDR2 LQKENI.

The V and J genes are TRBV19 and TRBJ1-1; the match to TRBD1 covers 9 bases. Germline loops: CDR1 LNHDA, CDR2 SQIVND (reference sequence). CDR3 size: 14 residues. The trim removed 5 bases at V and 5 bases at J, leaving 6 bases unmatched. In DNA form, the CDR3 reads TGTGCCAGTAGTTTTACAGGGGGCGGAACTGAAGCTTTCTTT. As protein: CASSFTGGGTEAFF.

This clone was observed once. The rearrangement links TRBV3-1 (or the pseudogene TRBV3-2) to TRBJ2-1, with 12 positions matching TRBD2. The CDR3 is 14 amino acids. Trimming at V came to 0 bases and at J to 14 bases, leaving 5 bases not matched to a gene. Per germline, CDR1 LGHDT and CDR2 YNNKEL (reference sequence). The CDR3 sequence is CASSQEGLAGRKFF. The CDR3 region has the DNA TGTGCCAGCAGCCAAGAGGGACTAGCGGGTAGGAAGTTCTTC.

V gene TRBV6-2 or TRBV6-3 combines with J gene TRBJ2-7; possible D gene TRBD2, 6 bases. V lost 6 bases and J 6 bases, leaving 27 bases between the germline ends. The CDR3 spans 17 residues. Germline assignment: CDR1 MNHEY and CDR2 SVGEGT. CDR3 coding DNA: TGTGCCAGCAGCTCGGCTGGGGGTTCGAGGTGGGGGGTCGAGCAGTACTTC. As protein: CASSSAGGSRWGVEQYF.

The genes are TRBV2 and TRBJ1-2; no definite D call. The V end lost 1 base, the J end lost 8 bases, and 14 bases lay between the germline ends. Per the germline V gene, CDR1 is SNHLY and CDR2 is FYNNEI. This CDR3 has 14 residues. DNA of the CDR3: TGTGCCAGCAGTGAAGGGCGCCTTGCGTGGGGCTACACCTTC. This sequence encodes CASSEGRLAWGYTF.

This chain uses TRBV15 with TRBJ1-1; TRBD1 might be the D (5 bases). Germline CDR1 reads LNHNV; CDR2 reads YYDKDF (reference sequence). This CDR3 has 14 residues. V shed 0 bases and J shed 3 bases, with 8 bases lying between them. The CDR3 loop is CATSRDWGDTEAFF. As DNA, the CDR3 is TGTGCCACCAGCAGAGATTGGGGGGACACTGAAGCTTTCTTT.

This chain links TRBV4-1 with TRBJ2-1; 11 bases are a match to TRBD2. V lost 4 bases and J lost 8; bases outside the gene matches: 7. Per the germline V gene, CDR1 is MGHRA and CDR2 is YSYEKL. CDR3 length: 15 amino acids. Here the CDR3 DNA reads TGCGCCAGCAGCCCCGTAGCGGGAGGGCCGGATGAGCAGTTCTTC. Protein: CASSPVAGGPDEQFF.

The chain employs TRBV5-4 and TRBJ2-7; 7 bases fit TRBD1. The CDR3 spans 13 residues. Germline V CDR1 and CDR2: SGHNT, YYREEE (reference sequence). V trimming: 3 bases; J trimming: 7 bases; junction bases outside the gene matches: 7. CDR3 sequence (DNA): TGTGCCAGCAGCTATCAGACAGGGCGGGAGCAGTACTTC. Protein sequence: CASSYQTGREQYF.

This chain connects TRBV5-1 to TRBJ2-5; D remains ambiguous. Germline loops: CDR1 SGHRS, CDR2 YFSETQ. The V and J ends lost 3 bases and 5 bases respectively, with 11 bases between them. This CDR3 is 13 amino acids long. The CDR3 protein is CASSYLLGETQYF. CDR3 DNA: TGCGCCAGCAGCTACCTCCTCGGGGAGACCCAGTACTTC.

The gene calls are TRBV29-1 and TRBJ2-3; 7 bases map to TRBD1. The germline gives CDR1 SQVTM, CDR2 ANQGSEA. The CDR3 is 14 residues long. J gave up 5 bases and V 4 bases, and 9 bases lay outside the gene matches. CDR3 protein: CSVARGGGGDTQYF. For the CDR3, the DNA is TGCAGCGTTGCACGAGGGGGCGGAGGAGATACGCAGTATTTT.

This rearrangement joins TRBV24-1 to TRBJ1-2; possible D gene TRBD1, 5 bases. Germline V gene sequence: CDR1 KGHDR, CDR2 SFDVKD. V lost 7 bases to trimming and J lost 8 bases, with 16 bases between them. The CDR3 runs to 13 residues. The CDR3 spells CATRGIWGSGYTF. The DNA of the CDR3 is TGTGCCACCAGGGGGATTTGGGGGTCCGGCTACACCTTC.

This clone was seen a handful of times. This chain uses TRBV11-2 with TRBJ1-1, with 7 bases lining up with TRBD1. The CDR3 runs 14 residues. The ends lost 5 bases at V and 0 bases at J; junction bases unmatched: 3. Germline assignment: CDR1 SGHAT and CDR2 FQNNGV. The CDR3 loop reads CASSGTDMNTEAFF. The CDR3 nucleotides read TGTGCCAGCAGCGGGACAGACATGAACACTGAAGCTTTCTTT.

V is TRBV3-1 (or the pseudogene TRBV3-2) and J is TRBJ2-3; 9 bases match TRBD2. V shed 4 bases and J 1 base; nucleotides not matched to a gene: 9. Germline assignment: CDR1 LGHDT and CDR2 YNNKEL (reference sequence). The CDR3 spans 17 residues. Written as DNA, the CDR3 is TGTGCCAGCAGCCCCCCCCACCGACTAGCGGGCACAGATACGCAGTATTTT. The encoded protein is CASSPPHRLAGTDTQYF.

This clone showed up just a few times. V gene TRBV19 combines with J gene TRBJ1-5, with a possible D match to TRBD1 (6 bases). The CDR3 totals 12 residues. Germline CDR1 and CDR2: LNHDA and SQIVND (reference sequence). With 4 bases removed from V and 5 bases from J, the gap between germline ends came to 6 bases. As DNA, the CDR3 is TGTGCCAGTAGTAGGGGGCATCAGCCCCAGCATTTT. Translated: CASSRGHQPQHF.

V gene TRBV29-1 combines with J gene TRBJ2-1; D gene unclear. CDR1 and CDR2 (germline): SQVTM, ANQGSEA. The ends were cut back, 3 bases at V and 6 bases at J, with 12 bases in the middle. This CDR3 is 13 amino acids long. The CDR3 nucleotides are TGCAGCGTTGATCCTAGAAAGGGCAATGAGCAGTTCTTC. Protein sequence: CSVDPRKGNEQFF.

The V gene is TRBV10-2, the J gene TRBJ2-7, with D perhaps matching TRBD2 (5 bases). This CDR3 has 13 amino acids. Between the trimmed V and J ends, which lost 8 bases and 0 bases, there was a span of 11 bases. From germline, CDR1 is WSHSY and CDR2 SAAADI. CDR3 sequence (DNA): TGCGCCAGCTGGGTAGGGAGCTCCTACGAGCAGTACTTC. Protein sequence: CASWVGSSYEQYF.